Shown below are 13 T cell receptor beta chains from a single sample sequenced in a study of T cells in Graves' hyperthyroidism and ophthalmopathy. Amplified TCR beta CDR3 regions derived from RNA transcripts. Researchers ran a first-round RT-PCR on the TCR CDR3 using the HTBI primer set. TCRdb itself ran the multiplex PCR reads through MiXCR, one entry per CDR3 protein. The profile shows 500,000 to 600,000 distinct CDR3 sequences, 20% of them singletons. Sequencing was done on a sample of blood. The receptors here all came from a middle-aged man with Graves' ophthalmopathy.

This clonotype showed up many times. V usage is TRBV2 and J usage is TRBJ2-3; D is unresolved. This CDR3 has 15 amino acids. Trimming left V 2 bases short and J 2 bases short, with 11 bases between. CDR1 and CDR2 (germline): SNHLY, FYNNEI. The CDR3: CASSERPAFTDTQYF. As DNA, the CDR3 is TGTGCCAGCAGTGAAAGGCCAGCTTTCACAGATACGCAGTATTTT.

DNA of the CDR3: TGTGCCAGCAGCCTTTCCCACCATTACAGATCCAATCAGCCCCAGCATTTT. This translates into CASSLSHHYRSNQPQHF. This chain connects TRBV7-8 to TRBJ1-5, with D hard to call. The germline CDR1 and CDR2 sequences are SGHVS and FQNEAQ. The V gene lost 5 bases and the J gene lost 3 bases, with 20 bases spanning the gap. CDR3 length equals 17 residues.

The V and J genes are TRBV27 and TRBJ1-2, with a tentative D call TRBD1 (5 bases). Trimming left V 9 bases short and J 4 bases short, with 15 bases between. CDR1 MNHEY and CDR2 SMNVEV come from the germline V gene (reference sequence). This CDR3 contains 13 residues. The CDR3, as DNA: TGTGCCAGTGGCTTGACAGCGGGCTATGGCTACACCTTC. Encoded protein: CASGLTAGYGYTF.

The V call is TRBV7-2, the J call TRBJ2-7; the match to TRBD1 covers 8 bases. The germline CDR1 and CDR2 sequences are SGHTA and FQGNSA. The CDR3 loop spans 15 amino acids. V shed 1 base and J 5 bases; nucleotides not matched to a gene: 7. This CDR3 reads CASSLEGTGRHEQYF. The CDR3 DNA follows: TGTGCCAGCAGCTTAGAAGGGACAGGAAGACACGAGCAGTACTTC.

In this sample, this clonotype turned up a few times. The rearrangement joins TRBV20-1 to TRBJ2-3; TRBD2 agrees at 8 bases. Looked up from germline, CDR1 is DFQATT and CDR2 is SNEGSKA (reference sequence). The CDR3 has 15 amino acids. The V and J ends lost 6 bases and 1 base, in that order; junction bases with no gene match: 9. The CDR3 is CSASPLADRTDTQYF. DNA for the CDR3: TGCAGTGCCAGTCCACTAGCGGACCGCACAGATACGCAGTATTTT.

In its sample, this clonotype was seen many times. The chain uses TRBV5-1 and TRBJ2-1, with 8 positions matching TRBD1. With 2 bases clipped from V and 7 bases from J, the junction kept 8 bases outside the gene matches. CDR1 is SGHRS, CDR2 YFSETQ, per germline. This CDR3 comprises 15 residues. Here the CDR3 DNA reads TGCGCCAGCAGCTTTCGGACAGGGCTGCGGAATGAGCAGTTCTTC. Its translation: CASSFRTGLRNEQFF.

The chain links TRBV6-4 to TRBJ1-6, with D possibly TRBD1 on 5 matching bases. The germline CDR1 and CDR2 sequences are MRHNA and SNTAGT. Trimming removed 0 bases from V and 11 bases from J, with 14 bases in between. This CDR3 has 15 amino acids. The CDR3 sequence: CASSDSGQGRTPLHF. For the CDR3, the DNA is TGTGCCAGCAGTGACTCAGGGCAGGGAAGGACACCCCTCCACTTT.

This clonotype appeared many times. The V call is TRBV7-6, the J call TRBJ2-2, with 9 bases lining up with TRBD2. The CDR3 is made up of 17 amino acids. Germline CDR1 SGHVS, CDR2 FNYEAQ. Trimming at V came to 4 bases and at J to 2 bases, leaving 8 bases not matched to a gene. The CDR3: CASSSTPTSGNTGELFF. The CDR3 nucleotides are TGTGCCAGCAGCTCGACCCCGACTAGCGGAAACACCGGGGAGCTGTTTTTT.

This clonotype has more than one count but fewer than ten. Written as DNA, the CDR3 is TGCAGTGCTAGACCCGGCGTTAGCGTAGATACCGGGGAGCTGTTTTTT. It translates to CSARPGVSVDTGELFF. V usage is TRBV20-1 and J usage is TRBJ2-2; tentatively, D is TRBD2 (5 bases). V gave up 2 bases and J gave up 5 bases, with 18 bases separating them. The CDR3 is made up of 16 amino acids. The germline gives CDR1 DFQATT, CDR2 SNEGSKA (reference sequence).

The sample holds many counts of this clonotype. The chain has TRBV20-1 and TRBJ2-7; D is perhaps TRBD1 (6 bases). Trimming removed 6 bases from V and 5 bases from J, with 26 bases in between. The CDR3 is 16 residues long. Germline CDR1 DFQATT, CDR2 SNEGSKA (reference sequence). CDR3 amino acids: CSATPGTTGSGHEQYF. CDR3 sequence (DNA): TGCAGTGCCACCCCTGGGACGACAGGATCGGGACACGAGCAGTACTTC.

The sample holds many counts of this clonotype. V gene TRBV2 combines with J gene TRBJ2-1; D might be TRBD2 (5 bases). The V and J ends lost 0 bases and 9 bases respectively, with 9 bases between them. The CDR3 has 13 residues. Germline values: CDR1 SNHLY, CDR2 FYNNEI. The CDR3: CASSEAGVAEQFF. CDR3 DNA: TGTGCCAGCAGTGAAGCGGGAGTGGCTGAGCAGTTCTTC.

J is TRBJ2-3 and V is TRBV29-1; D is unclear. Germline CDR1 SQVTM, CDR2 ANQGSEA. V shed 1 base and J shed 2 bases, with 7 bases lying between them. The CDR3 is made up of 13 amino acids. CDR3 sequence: CSVEVGNTDTQYF. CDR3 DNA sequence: TGCAGCGTTGAAGTGGGGAACACAGATACGCAGTATTTT.

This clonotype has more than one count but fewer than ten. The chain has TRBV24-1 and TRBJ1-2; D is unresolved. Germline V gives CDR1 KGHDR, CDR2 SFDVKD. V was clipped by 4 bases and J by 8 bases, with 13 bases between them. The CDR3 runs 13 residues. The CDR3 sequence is CATSDRWLEGYTF. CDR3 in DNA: TGTGCCACCAGTGACCGCTGGCTCGAAGGCTACACCTTC.